These T cell receptor beta chains were read from a single sample in a study of graft-versus-host responses after intestinal transplantation. These TCRs are of unknown antigen specificity. This table comes from immunoSEQ multiplex PCR, and its TCRdb copy is limited to in-frame clones, with some not included. The sample shows 70,000 to 95,000 clones, roughly 90% of them seen only once. This material consisted of unstimulated CD4+ T cells sorted from spleen or lymph node cells, taken before intestinal transplant. The source is a human donor who received an intestinal transplant. Both conserved end residues are part of each CDR3. Each record gives: V gene, CDR3 protein.

v_call: TRBV5-1
cdr3_aa: CASRGGNTGELFF

v_call: TRBV19
cdr3_aa: CASSNERGPKGVYEQYF

v_call: TRBV9
cdr3_aa: CASSVERGAQGPGELFF

v_call: TRBV5-1
cdr3_aa: CASSPDSMVNEQFF

v_call: TRBV19
cdr3_aa: CASIRTSGGTNTGELFF

v_call: TRBV27
cdr3_aa: CASSPRPDSLTEAFF

v_call: TRBV19
cdr3_aa: CASSIGQGPTYEQYF

v_call: TRBV7-9
cdr3_aa: CASSLVSLGDEQYF

v_call: TRBV2
cdr3_aa: CASMETVEETQYF

v_call: TRBV7-9
cdr3_aa: CASSFGGYSQFF